One sample yielded the 9 T cell receptor beta chains listed below, sequenced in a study of blood T cell repertoires in COVID-19. The method was immunoSEQ multiplex PCR; TCRdb's version includes in-frame clones alone and lacks a portion of them. The sample holds 150,000 or so clones, roughly 78% seen once. The sequencing sample was made of peripheral blood. Receptor source: a human donor with acute or convalescent COVID-19. The donor label of this sample is uncertain.

The rearrangement uses TRBV5-6 and TRBJ1-2, with TRBD1 identical over 9 bases. Germline CDR1 SGHDT, CDR2 YYEEEE. The CDR3 consists of 16 residues. V gave up 4 bases and J gave up 2 bases; unmatched junction bases: 9. The chain's CDR3 is CASSLGTGSKNYGYTF. CDR3 bases: TGTGCCAGCAGCCTCGGGACAGGGAGTAAGAACTATGGCTACACCTTC. Together with reference TRBV5-6 and TRBJ1-2, the CDR3 gives the full variable domain: DAGVTQSPTHLIKTRGQQVTLRCSPKSGHDTVSWYQQALGQGPQFIFQYYEEEERQRGNFPDRFSGHQFPNYSSELNVNALLLGDSALYLCASSLGTGSKNYGYTFGSGTRLTVV.

This chain joins TRBV12-5 and TRBJ1-1, with TRBD1 identical over 8 bases. This CDR3 contains 17 residues. Germline V CDR1 and CDR2: LGHNT, FRNRAP. V trimming: 0 bases; J trimming: 4 bases; junction bases outside the gene matches: 10. The CDR3 here is CASGLVRSGQGGTEAFF. The CDR3 DNA follows: TGTGCTAGTGGTTTGGTTCGGTCCGGACAGGGCGGCACTGAAGCTTTCTTT. The full variable domain, in which reference TRBV12-5 and TRBJ1-1 provide the parts outside the CDR3, is DARVTQTPRHKVTEMGQEVTMRCQPILGHNTVFWYRQTMMQGLELLAYFRNRAPLDDSGMPKDRFSAEMPDATLATLKIQPSEPRDSAVYFCASGLVRSGQGGTEAFFGQGTRLTVV.

This clone has only a few counts. This chain connects TRBV29-1 to TRBJ2-7; 7 bases are shared with TRBD1. The CDR3 totals 12 residues. J was trimmed by 0 bases and V by 5 bases; bases with no gene match: 1. Germline assignment: CDR1 SQVTM and CDR2 ANQGSEA. The CDR3 here is CSVRQGSYEQYF. DNA of the CDR3: TGCAGCGTTAGACAGGGCTCCTACGAGCAGTACTTC.

V usage is TRBV30 and J usage is TRBJ1-2, with 7 bases lining up with TRBD1. The germline gives CDR1 GTSNPN, CDR2 SVGIG (reference sequence). This CDR3 has 15 residues. V lost 0 bases and J lost 7; bases outside the gene matches: 11. The CDR3: CAWSVIVGQAGGYTF. CDR3 DNA: TGTGCCTGGAGTGTAATAGTAGGACAGGCTGGTGGCTACACCTTC. Full variable domain (missing parts from reference TRBV30 and TRBJ1-2): SQTIHQWPATLVQPVGSPLSLECTVEGTSNPNLYWYRQAAGRGLQLLFYSVGIGQISSEVPQNLSASRPQDRQFILSSKKLLLSDSGFYLCAWSVIVGQAGGYTFGSGTRLTVV.

V usage is TRBV2 and J usage is TRBJ1-3; D gene ambiguous. The ends were cut back, 5 bases at V and 0 bases at J, with 8 bases in the middle. There are 14 residues in the CDR3. Germline V gene sequence: CDR1 SNHLY, CDR2 FYNNEI. The CDR3: CASSIALSGNTIYF. The DNA of the CDR3 is TGTGCCAGCAGTATCGCGCTCTCTGGAAACACCATATATTTT.

The J gene is TRBJ1-4, the V gene TRBV19, with D perhaps TRBD1 (6 bases). Germline values: CDR1 LNHDA, CDR2 SQIVND (reference sequence). The CDR3 spans 16 residues. Trimming pared 6 bases from V and 0 bases from J, leaving 14 bases between. The DNA of the CDR3 is TGTGCCAGTAGCGCGAAAGGGGGGGCAACTAATGAAAAACTGTTTTTT. It is translated as CASSAKGGATNEKLFF.

The gene calls are TRBV7-2 and TRBJ2-2, with 8 bases identical to TRBD2. Germline V gene lookup returns CDR1 SGHTA and CDR2 FQGNSA. This CDR3 is built from 17 residues. V shed 3 bases, J shed 0 bases, and the junction held 6 bases outside the gene matches. CDR3 DNA: TGTGCCAGCAGCTTTTTTCGCGGGGGGTCGAACACCGGGGAGCTGTTTTTT. Its translation is CASSFFRGGSNTGELFF.

This chain joins TRBV6-1 and TRBJ2-2; possible D gene TRBD2, 5 bases. CDR1 and CDR2 (germline): MNHNS, SASEGT. The CDR3 spans 18 residues. V shed 3 bases and J shed 3 bases, with 20 bases lying between them. The chain's CDR3 is CASSDPAPRRAYTGELFF. The DNA for the CDR3 is TGTGCCAGCAGTGACCCCGCGCCTCGGCGGGCGTACACCGGGGAGCTGTTTTTT.

CDR3 sequence: CASSLSSTSGTTDTQYF. CDR3 DNA: TGTGCCAGCAGCCTCTCGTCGACTAGCGGAACCACAGATACGCAGTATTTT. The chain employs TRBV9 and TRBJ2-3; 9 nucleotides match TRBD2. CDR3 size: 17 residues. Germline V gene data show CDR1 as SGDLS and CDR2 as YYNGEE. V shed 4 bases and J 2 bases; nucleotides not matched to a gene: 11. Supplemented by reference TRBV9 and TRBJ2-3, the full variable domain reads DSGVTQTPKHLITATGQRVTLRCSPRSGDLSVYWYQQSLDQGLQFLIQYYNGEERAKGNILERFSAQQFPDLHSELNLSSLELGDSALYFCASSLSSTSGTTDTQYFGPGTRLTVL.